This is a list of T cell receptor beta chains from one sample in a study of read filtering for tumor transcriptome and immune sequencing. A single record per CDR3 protein comes from TCRdb applying MiXCR to the reads. Seen here are tens of thousands of distinct CDR3 sequences, around 13% observed once, and the top ten hold 27%. Sample: a population of CD138-negative cells sorted from bone marrow. The receptors were sampled from a donor at least 40 years old with multiple myeloma. Each CDR3 is given with its conserved first and last residue. Fields, in order: J gene, D gene, clone size, V gene, CDR3 DNA, CDR3 protein. A D gene is named only where the DNA matches it firmly. Clone size, where shown, is once, few, many, or a class for clones that have expanded.

J: TRBJ2-7
D: NA
size: NA
V: TRBV19
DNA: TGTGCCAGCAAGGAGATCATCGCCAGCTACGAGCAGTACTTC
CDR3: CASKEIIASYEQYF

J: TRBJ1-2
D: NA
size: many
V: TRBV30
DNA: TGTGCCTGGAAAGACATGAACAACTATGGCTACACCTTC
CDR3: CAWKDMNNYGYTF

J: TRBJ2-7
D: TRBD1
size: few
V: TRBV5-1
DNA: TGCGCCAGCAGCGCCGGGACAGGGGGCTACGAGCAGTACTTC
CDR3: CASSAGTGGYEQYF

J: TRBJ2-7
D: TRBD1
size: many
V: TRBV11-1
DNA: TGTGCCAGCAGCTTCGGGACAGGCTACGAGCAGTACTTC
CDR3: CASSFGTGYEQYF

J: TRBJ2-3
D: NA
size: many
V: TRBV29-1
DNA: TGCAGCGCTGGGCCGCGGGATACGCAGTATTTT
CDR3: CSAGPRDTQYF

J: TRBJ2-5
D: NA
size: many
V: TRBV20-1
DNA: TGCAGTGCTTTAGACTTACAAGAGACCCAGTACTTC
CDR3: CSALDLQETQYF

J: TRBJ1-2
D: TRBD1
size: many
V: TRBV5-6
DNA: TGTGCCAGCAGCTTGGAGACAGGGGGGTTGGAATATGGCTACACCTTC
CDR3: CASSLETGGLEYGYTF

J: TRBJ2-7
D: TRBD1
size: many
V: TRBV28
DNA: TGTGCCAGCAGGGGGGACAGGGCCAGCTCCTACGAGCAGTACTTC
CDR3: CASRGDRASSYEQYF

J: TRBJ2-3
D: TRBD2
size: few
V: TRBV25-1
DNA: TGTGCCAGCAGTGAAGCGGGAGAAAGCATAGATACGCCGTATTTT
CDR3: CASSEAGESIDTPYF

J: TRBJ2-3
D: TRBD1
size: NA
V: TRBV20-1
DNA: TGCAGTGCATCCCGGGACAGGGGGCCAGATACGCAGTATTTT
CDR3: CSASRDRGPDTQYF

J: TRBJ2-2
D: NA
size: many
V: TRBV5-4
DNA: TGTGCCAGCAGCTTTGCGGACCCCAGGAACGGGGAGCTGTTTTTT
CDR3: CASSFADPRNGELFF

J: TRBJ2-1
D: NA
size: many
V: TRBV29-1
DNA: TGCAGCGTAGAAGACCCCATTTACTACAATGAGCAGTTCTTC
CDR3: CSVEDPIYYNEQFF

J: TRBJ2-1
D: TRBD1
size: many
V: TRBV15
DNA: TGTGCCACCAGCATACGACAGGGGGGGCACAATGAGCAGTTCTTC
CDR3: CATSIRQGGHNEQFF

J: TRBJ2-7
D: NA
size: many
V: TRBV29-1
DNA: TGCAGCGTTGGACAGAGCTCCTACGAGCAGTACTTC
CDR3: CSVGQSSYEQYF

J: TRBJ2-1
D: TRBD2
size: many
V: TRBV12-3/TRBV12-4
DNA: TGTGCCAGCAGCCGAGGTAGCGGGTTCTTCAATGAGCAGTTCTTC
CDR3: CASSRGSGFFNEQFF

J: TRBJ1-1
D: NA
size: many
V: TRBV20-1
DNA: TGCAGTGCTAGAGATCGGAGGAGGGATCAATCCACTGAAGCTTTCTTT
CDR3: CSARDRRRDQSTEAFF

J: TRBJ2-1
D: TRBD1
size: NA
V: TRBV4-1
DNA: TGTGCCAGCAGCCAGGCACAGGGGACTGAGCAGTTCTTC
CDR3: CASSQAQGTEQFF

J: TRBJ2-5
D: NA
size: few
V: TRBV30
DNA: TGTGCCTGGTCCGGGACTCCCTTAGGGGGCCAGTACTTC
CDR3: CAWSGTPLGGQYF

J: TRBJ2-7
D: NA
size: many
V: TRBV6-1
DNA: TGTGCCAGCAGTGTGGGAGTGTTCTACGAGCAGTACTTC
CDR3: CASSVGVFYEQYF

J: TRBJ2-7
D: TRBD2
size: many
V: TRBV30
DNA: TGTGCCTGGAGTCTCGGACTAGCGGGCCCCTCCTACGAGCAGTACTTC
CDR3: CAWSLGLAGPSYEQYF

J: TRBJ2-2
D: NA
size: many
V: TRBV6-5
DNA: TGTGCCAGCAGTTACTGGGCCACCGGGGAGCTGTTTTTT
CDR3: CASSYWATGELFF

J: TRBJ2-3
D: TRBD2
size: many
V: TRBV4-1
DNA: TGCGCCAGCAGCTCCCGGGGACTAGCGGGAGGTGCCCTCTCCGATACGCAGTATTTT
CDR3: CASSSRGLAGGALSDTQYF

J: TRBJ2-7
D: NA
size: many
V: TRBV20-1
DNA: TGCAGTGCTATACAACAGGCAACCTCCTACGAGCAGTACTTC
CDR3: CSAIQQATSYEQYF

J: TRBJ2-1
D: TRBD1
size: many
V: TRBV9
DNA: TGTGCCAGCAGCGTAACGGGACAGGGCTGGAATGAGCAGTTCTTC
CDR3: CASSVTGQGWNEQFF

J: TRBJ2-7
D: TRBD2
size: many
V: TRBV6-2/TRBV6-3
DNA: TGTGCCAGCACAAAAGGGGGGACTAGCGGCTACGAGCAGTACTTC
CDR3: CASTKGGTSGYEQYF

J: TRBJ2-5
D: NA
size: many
V: TRBV5-1
DNA: TGCGCCAGCAGCTTGATGACAACGACCACAGAGACCCAGTACTTC
CDR3: CASSLMTTTTETQYF

J: TRBJ2-5
D: TRBD2
size: many
V: TRBV28
DNA: TGTGCCAGCTTTTATACGCGGGAGGTGGGGCGGGAGACCCAGTACTTC
CDR3: CASFYTREVGRETQYF

J: TRBJ2-4
D: TRBD2
size: few
V: TRBV4-3
DNA: TGCGCCAGCAGCCAAGATCTAGGCGGGAGGGCCAAAAACATTCAGTACTTC
CDR3: CASSQDLGGRAKNIQYF

J: TRBJ2-4
D: TRBD1
size: NA
V: TRBV7-8
DNA: TGTGCCAGCAGCTTAGCTCTTGGACAGGGGGCCAAAAACATTCAGTACTTC
CDR3: CASSLALGQGAKNIQYF

J: TRBJ1-1
D: NA
size: NA
V: TRBV7-9
DNA: TGTGCCAGCAGCTTAGTATATATCGGGGACCACACTGAAGCTTTCTTT
CDR3: CASSLVYIGDHTEAFF

J: TRBJ2-3
D: NA
size: many
V: TRBV20-1
DNA: TGCAGTGCTAGGAGTCTAGCGTCCCGCACAGATACGCAGTATTTT
CDR3: CSARSLASRTDTQYF

J: TRBJ1-2
D: NA
size: many
V: TRBV4-2
DNA: TGTGCCAGCAGCCAAGCGGTACAGGTTTACTATGGCTACACCTTC
CDR3: CASSQAVQVYYGYTF

J: TRBJ1-1
D: NA
size: many
V: TRBV6-5
DNA: TGTGCCAGCAGTTACTCGGTCAGTATGAACACTGAAGCTTTCTTT
CDR3: CASSYSVSMNTEAFF

J: TRBJ2-1
D: NA
size: many
V: TRBV3-1
DNA: TGTGCCAGCAGCCAAGGACAGGGACTTAACAATGAGCAGTTCTTC
CDR3: CASSQGQGLNNEQFF

J: TRBJ2-7
D: NA
size: medium-sized
V: TRBV20-1
DNA: TGCAGTGCTAGAGATCCCAGGAAAGGGGGCTACGAGCAGTACTTC
CDR3: CSARDPRKGGYEQYF

J: TRBJ2-3
D: NA
size: many
V: TRBV20-1
DNA: TGCAGTGCGGGAATTAGAGGAGATACGCAGTATTTT
CDR3: CSAGIRGDTQYF

J: TRBJ2-1
D: NA
size: NA
V: TRBV5-1
DNA: TGCGCCAGCAGCTTAGGTTCGGCCTTGAGGGAGAGTGAGCAGTTCTTC
CDR3: CASSLGSALRESEQFF

J: TRBJ1-2
D: NA
size: many
V: TRBV4-1
DNA: TGCGCCAGCAGCCAAGATGTAGGACGTGGCTACACCTTC
CDR3: CASSQDVGRGYTF

J: TRBJ2-6
D: NA
size: many
V: TRBV30
DNA: TGTGCCTGGGGGGCAGCTGGGGCCAACGTCCTGACTTTC
CDR3: CAWGAAGANVLTF

J: TRBJ2-1
D: TRBD2
size: NA
V: TRBV20-1
DNA: TGCAGTGCTGGGGGACTAGCGGGATTCCTTTACGATGAGCAGTCCTTC
CDR3: CSAGGLAGFLYDEQSF

J: TRBJ2-2
D: NA
size: many
V: TRBV12-3/TRBV12-4
DNA: TGTGCCAGCAGTGCCGACGGTACCGGGGAGCTGTTTTTT
CDR3: CASSADGTGELFF

J: TRBJ2-2
D: TRBD2
size: many
V: TRBV11-2
DNA: TGTGCCAGCAGCCTCCTCCGCCTAGCGGGAGGAGGCGCCGGGGAGCTGTTTTTT
CDR3: CASSLLRLAGGGAGELFF

J: TRBJ2-1
D: TRBD2
size: many
V: TRBV5-1
DNA: TGCGCCAGCAGCCCCACTAGCGGGAGCTCCTACAATGAGCAGTTCTTC
CDR3: CASSPTSGSSYNEQFF

J: TRBJ2-7
D: TRBD1
size: few
V: TRBV18
DNA: TGTGCCAGCGCTCCGGTTGCTGAGGGGGCCGAGCAGTACTTC
CDR3: CASAPVAEGAEQYF

J: TRBJ2-5
D: NA
size: many
V: TRBV20-1
DNA: TGCAGTGCTTTCGGGGGACTCGCACACAAAGGCGAGACCCAGTACTTC
CDR3: CSAFGGLAHKGETQYF

J: TRBJ1-2
D: NA
size: NA
V: TRBV7-8
DNA: TGTGCCGGCAGTCCAAAGGGCGGACGGAACTATGGCTACACCTTC
CDR3: CAGSPKGGRNYGYTF

J: TRBJ2-1
D: TRBD1
size: many
V: TRBV18
DNA: TGTGCCAGCTCACCAGAGTTCAGGGGGATCTACAATGAGCAGTTCTTC
CDR3: CASSPEFRGIYNEQFF

J: TRBJ2-3
D: TRBD1
size: many
V: TRBV5-1
DNA: TGCGCCAGCAGCGGTGGGACAGTCTTCACAGATACGCAGTATTTT
CDR3: CASSGGTVFTDTQYF

J: TRBJ2-5
D: NA
size: many
V: TRBV6-6
DNA: TGTGCCAGCAGCCAACAAGAGACCCAGTACTTC
CDR3: CASSQQETQYF

J: TRBJ1-6
D: NA
size: few
V: TRBV30
DNA: TGTGCCTGGCATCTGAAAAGCGCCCAGGGCGGATCACCCCTCCACTTT
CDR3: CAWHLKSAQGGSPLHF

J: TRBJ2-4
D: NA
size: many
V: TRBV28
DNA: TGTGCCAGCAGCAATTCAGGGGTTTCCAAAAACATTCAGTACTTC
CDR3: CASSNSGVSKNIQYF

J: TRBJ2-1
D: NA
size: NA
V: TRBV12-3/TRBV12-4
DNA: TGTGCCAGCAGAGCCAATAGGGGGGGTGAGCGGTTCTTC
CDR3: CASRANRGGERFF

J: TRBJ2-7
D: NA
size: many
V: TRBV29-1
DNA: TGCAGCGTTGAAGAATGGCAGGGCGGGTCTTACGAGCAGTACTTC
CDR3: CSVEEWQGGSYEQYF

J: TRBJ2-3
D: TRBD2
size: many
V: TRBV20-1
DNA: TGCAGTGCGACCCCCGCTAGCGGGATAGCAGATACGCAGTATTTT
CDR3: CSATPASGIADTQYF

J: TRBJ1-2
D: NA
size: many
V: TRBV28
DNA: TGTGCCAGCGACGGGACCAGGTCGCGGGGGGGCTACACCTTC
CDR3: CASDGTRSRGGYTF

J: TRBJ1-5
D: NA
size: many
V: TRBV12-3/TRBV12-4
DNA: TGTGCCAGCAGCCGAGACCCGGGACACCTCAATCAGCCCCAGCATTTT
CDR3: CASSRDPGHLNQPQHF

J: TRBJ2-3
D: NA
size: many
V: TRBV28
DNA: TGTGCCAGCAGTTTAATCGCGGCCGGGGGCACAGATACGCAGTATTTT
CDR3: CASSLIAAGGTDTQYF

J: TRBJ1-5
D: TRBD1
size: NA
V: TRBV19
DNA: TGTGCCAGTAGTATAGAGGCCGGGACAGGGAATCAGCCCCAGCATTTT
CDR3: CASSIEAGTGNQPQHF

J: TRBJ2-7
D: NA
size: NA
V: TRBV12-3/TRBV12-4
DNA: TGTGCCAGCAGTTTTTCAGCAGGGTTCCACGAGCAGTACTTC
CDR3: CASSFSAGFHEQYF

J: TRBJ2-7
D: NA
size: many
V: TRBV20-1
DNA: TGCAGTGCAAGGGTGACTGGATACGAGCAGTACTTC
CDR3: CSARVTGYEQYF